These 10 T cell receptor beta chains were sequenced from one sample in a study of CD8+CD57+ T cells in acquired aplastic anemia. TCR beta VDJ and CDR3 profiles were obtained from a genomic DNA template. TCRdb independently ran MiXCR on the reads; one entry per CDR3 protein. The table includes some 200,000 distinct CDR3 sequences, around 60% detected once. Sequenced material: sorted CD4+, CD8+, or CD8+CD57+ T cells (not recorded which) from PBMCs. These receptors were collected from a human donor in good health.

Ten or more counts support this clonotype. J is TRBJ2-1 and V is TRBV4-1; 10 bases map to TRBD2. The CDR3 is 15 residues long. V gave up 3 bases and J gave up 9 bases; unmatched junction bases: 8. The germline gives CDR1 MGHRA, CDR2 YSYEKL. CDR3 coding DNA: TGCGCCAGCAGCCAGGATACTAGCGGGGTTGGTGAGCAGTTCTTC. As protein: CASSQDTSGVGEQFF.

This clonotype was recorded at least ten times. One base away lies a much larger clone, so this may be a sequencing read error. The J gene is TRBJ1-6, the V gene TRBV2; 7 nucleotides line up with TRBD1. This CDR3 comprises 13 residues. Looked up from germline, CDR1 is SNHLY and CDR2 is FYNNEI. The CDR3 reads CAISGTDNSALRF. The CDR3 nucleotides are TGTGCCATTTCCGGGACAGACAATTCTGCCCTCCGCTTT.

Of note for this clonotype: A much larger clone lies a single base off, so this may be a read error. V and J are TRBV6-1 and TRBJ2-3; perhaps D is TRBD1 or TRBD2 (5 bases each). CDR1 is MNHNS and CDR2 is SASEGT in the germline V gene. Trimming removed 7 bases from V and 2 bases from J, with 22 bases in between. The CDR3 covers 17 residues. CDR3 in DNA: TGTGCCAGCACAAGCCGGGACCAGAGTCCCTTCACAGATACGCAGTATTTT. Its translation is CASTSRDQSPFTDTQYF.

This clonotype was detected only a few times. This chain uses TRBV5-6 with TRBJ2-7, with 7 bases fitting TRBD2. Per the germline V gene, CDR1 is SGHDT and CDR2 is YYEEEE. V lost 4 bases, J lost 6 bases, and 16 bases stayed unmatched. This CDR3 spans 16 amino acids. CDR3 amino acids: CASSAPVGGLRSEQYF. The CDR3 DNA follows: TGTGCCAGCAGCGCCCCCGTGGGAGGGCTAAGGAGCGAGCAGTACTTC. Filled out from reference TRBV5-6 and TRBJ2-7, the complete variable domain reads DAGVTQSPTHLIKTRGQQVTLRCSPKSGHDTVSWYQQALGQGPQFIFQYYEEEERQRGNFPDRFSGHQFPNYSSELNVNALLLGDSALYLCASSAPVGGLRSEQYFGPGTRLTVT.

There are many counts of this clonotype. The rearrangement links TRBV6-1 to TRBJ2-3, with 12 bases matching TRBD2. The CDR3 has 18 amino acids. Germline V gene data show CDR1 as MNHNS and CDR2 as SASEGT. J was trimmed by 2 bases and V by 0 bases; bases with no gene match: 6. CDR3 residues: CASSEAWGTSGFTDTQYF. CDR3 DNA sequence: TGTGCCAGCAGTGAAGCGTGGGGGACTAGCGGGTTCACAGATACGCAGTATTTT.

The chain couples TRBV12-3 or TRBV12-4 to TRBJ2-7, with 10 bases aligning to TRBD1. V shed 3 bases, J shed 5 bases, and the junction held 4 bases outside the gene matches. The CDR3 loop spans 14 amino acids. The CDR3 reads CASSFGGQGNEQYF. For the CDR3, the DNA is TGTGCCAGCAGTTTTGGGGGACAGGGGAACGAGCAGTACTTC.

The chain is built from TRBV19 and TRBJ1-1; no clear D gene. Germline lookup yields CDR1 LNHDA and CDR2 SQIVND (reference sequence). V lost 6 bases, J lost 4 bases, and 12 bases lay in between. The CDR3 contains 13 residues. Here the CDR3 DNA reads TGTGCCAGTAGGTATGGGGTCATCACTGAAGCTTTCTTT. Translation gives CASRYGVITEAFF.

Note on this clonotype: One junction end disagrees with the germline gene, perhaps due to a read error. This sequence joins TRBV19 and TRBJ2-5; 12 bases agree with TRBD2. The CDR3 runs to 18 residues. Germline lookup yields CDR1 LNHDA and CDR2 SQIVND (reference sequence). The DNA of the CDR3 is TGTGCCAGCAGTAGGGGGACTAGCGGGTTCTTATACCAAGAGACCCAGTACTTC. Protein sequence: CASSRGTSGFLYQETQYF.

This clonotype was counted between two and nine times. V and J are TRBV27 and TRBJ2-7; D might be TRBD1 (5 bases). The CDR3 covers 14 residues. Germline V gene lookup returns CDR1 MNHEY and CDR2 SMNVEV (reference sequence). V was shortened by 3 bases and J by 0 bases, with 9 bases between the two germline ends. The CDR3 loop reads CASSLTTASYEQYF. The CDR3 DNA follows: TGTGCCAGCAGTTTGACGACAGCCTCCTACGAGCAGTACTTC.

Comments on this clonotype: A read error may produce the germline difference seen at one junction end. The chain employs TRBV19 and TRBJ1-1; tentatively, D is TRBD1 (5 bases). CDR3 size: 14 residues. CDR1 and CDR2 from the germline V gene are LNHDA and SQIVND (reference sequence). The CDR3 coding sequence is TGCGCCAGTAGTAGGGGTGGAGGGAACACTGAAGCTTTCTTT. Amino acid sequence: CASSRGGGNTEAFF.